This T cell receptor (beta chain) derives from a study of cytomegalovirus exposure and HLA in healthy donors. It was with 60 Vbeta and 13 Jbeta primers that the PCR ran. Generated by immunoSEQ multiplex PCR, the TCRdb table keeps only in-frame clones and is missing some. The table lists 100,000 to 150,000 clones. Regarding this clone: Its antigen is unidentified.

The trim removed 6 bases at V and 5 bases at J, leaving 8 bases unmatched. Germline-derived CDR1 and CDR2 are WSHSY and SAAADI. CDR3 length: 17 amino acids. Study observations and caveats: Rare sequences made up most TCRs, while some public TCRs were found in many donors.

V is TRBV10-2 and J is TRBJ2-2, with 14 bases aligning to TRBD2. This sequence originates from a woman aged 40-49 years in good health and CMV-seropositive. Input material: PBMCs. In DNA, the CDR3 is TGCGCCAGCAGCACGGGACTAGCGGGAGCGGGGACCGGGGAGCTGTTTTTT. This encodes CASSTGLAGAGTGELFF.